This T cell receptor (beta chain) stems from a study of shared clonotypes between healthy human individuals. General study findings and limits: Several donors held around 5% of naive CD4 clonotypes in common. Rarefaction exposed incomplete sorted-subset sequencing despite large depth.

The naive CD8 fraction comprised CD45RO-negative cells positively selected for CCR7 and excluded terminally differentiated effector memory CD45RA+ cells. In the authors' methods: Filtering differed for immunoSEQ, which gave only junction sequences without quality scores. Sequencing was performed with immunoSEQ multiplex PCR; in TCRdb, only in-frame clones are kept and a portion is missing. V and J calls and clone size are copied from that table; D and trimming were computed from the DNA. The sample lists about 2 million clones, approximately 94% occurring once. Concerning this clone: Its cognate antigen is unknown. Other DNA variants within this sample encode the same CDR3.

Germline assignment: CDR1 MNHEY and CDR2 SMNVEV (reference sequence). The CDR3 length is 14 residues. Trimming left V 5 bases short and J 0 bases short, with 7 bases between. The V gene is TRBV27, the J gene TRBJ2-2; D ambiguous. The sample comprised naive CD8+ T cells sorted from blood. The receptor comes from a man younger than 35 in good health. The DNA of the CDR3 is TGTGCCAGCAGTCCGGGTTCGAACACCGGGGAGCTGTTTTTT. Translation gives CASSPGSNTGELFF.